The rows below give T cell receptor beta chains drawn from one sample of a study of PD-1 blockade in classical Hodgkin lymphoma. Clones were sequenced by immunoSEQ multiplex PCR, and TCRdb holds only the in-frame ones, with some missing. Of about 41,000 clones listed, roughly 80% are singletons. The source was peripheral blood mononuclear cells (PBMCs), collected at baseline. The receptors were gathered from a human donor with classical Hodgkin lymphoma. Both conserved end residues are part of each CDR3. D genes are given only for firm matches. Size is stated for part of the rows, as once, few or many counts, or as a class when the clone is expanded.

cdr3_length j_call v_call d_call clone_size cdr3_nt cdr3_aa
15 TRBJ2-3 TRBV4-1 TRBD2 few TGCGCCAGCAGCCAACTAGCGGGGTCCACAGATACGCAGTATTTT CASSQLAGSTDTQYF
11 TRBJ1-2 TRBV6-6 NA NA TGTGCCAGCAGATTGAGGAATGGCTACACCTTC CASRLRNGYTF
14 TRBJ1-4 TRBV5-1 NA NA TGCGCCAGCAGCCCAACAGGGTTCGGGGAAAAACTGTTTTTT CASSPTGFGEKLFF
14 TRBJ1-3 TRBV30 NA NA TGTGCCTGGAGTGCAGGGTCCTTTGGAAACACCATATATTTT CAWSAGSFGNTIYF
16 TRBJ2-2 TRBV19 TRBD2 once TGTGCCAGTACCGACCGCGGGAGGGCCATAGGAGGGGAGCTGTTTTTT CASTDRGRAIGGELFF
15 TRBJ2-3 TRBV11-2 NA NA TGTGCCAGCCCCCAGGCGGGTATTAAAACAGATACGCAGTATTTT CASPQAGIKTDTQYF
13 TRBJ1-2 TRBV28 NA few TGTGCCAGCAGTCCCACGGGGGGGAAGGGCTACACCTTC CASSPTGGKGYTF
13 TRBJ1-5 TRBV19 NA NA TGTGCCAGTACGAACAGAAACAATCAGCCCCAGCATTTT CASTNRNNQPQHF
13 TRBJ1-5 TRBV30 NA NA TGTGCCTGGAGTGGGGAATCGGGTCAGCCCCAGCATTTT CAWSGESGQPQHF
17 TRBJ2-1 TRBV4-2 TRBD2 NA TGTGCCAGCAGCCAATCCGGGACTAGCGGACCTAACAATGAGCAGTTCTTC CASSQSGTSGPNNEQFF
16 TRBJ2-1 TRBV6-6 NA NA TGTGCCAGCAGTTACTCGAAACGGGAACCTTCAAATGAGCAGTTCTTC CASSYSKREPSNEQFF
16 TRBJ2-7 TRBV4-1 TRBD2 few TGCGCCAGCAGCCAAGTACGGACTAGCGGCTCCTACGAGCAGTACTTC CASSQVRTSGSYEQYF
18 TRBJ2-2 TRBV14 NA NA TGTGCCAGCAGCCAGGGACGACAGTGGGCTTCGAACACCGGGGAGCTGTTTTTT CASSQGRQWASNTGELFF
16 TRBJ1-5 TRBV7-8 NA NA TGTGCCAGCAGCTCCCTGGGCTTAACTCCTAATCAGCCCCAGCATTTT CASSSLGLTPNQPQHF